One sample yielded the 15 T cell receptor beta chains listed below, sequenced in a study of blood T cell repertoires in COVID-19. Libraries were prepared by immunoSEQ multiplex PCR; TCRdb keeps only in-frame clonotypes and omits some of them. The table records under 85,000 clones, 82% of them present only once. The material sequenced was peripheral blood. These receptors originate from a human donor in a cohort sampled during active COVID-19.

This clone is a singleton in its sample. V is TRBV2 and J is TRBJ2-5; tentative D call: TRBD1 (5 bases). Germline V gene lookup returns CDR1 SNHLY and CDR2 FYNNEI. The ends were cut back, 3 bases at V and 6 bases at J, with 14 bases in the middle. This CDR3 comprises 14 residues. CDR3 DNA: TGTGCCAGCAGTGATGGGGCGACAGTGAAGACCCAGTACTTC. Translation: CASSDGATVKTQYF.

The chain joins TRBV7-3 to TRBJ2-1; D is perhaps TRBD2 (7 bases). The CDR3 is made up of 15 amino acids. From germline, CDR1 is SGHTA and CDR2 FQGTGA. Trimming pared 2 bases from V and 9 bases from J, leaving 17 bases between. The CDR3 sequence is CASSLGGARSGEQFF. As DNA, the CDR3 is TGTGCCAGCAGCTTAGGGGGGGCCAGGTCGGGTGAGCAGTTCTTC.

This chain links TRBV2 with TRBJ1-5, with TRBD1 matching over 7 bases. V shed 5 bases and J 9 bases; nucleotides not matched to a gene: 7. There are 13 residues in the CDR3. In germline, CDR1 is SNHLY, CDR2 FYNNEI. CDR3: CASSQGELRPQHF. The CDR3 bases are TGTGCCAGCAGTCAGGGGGAACTGAGGCCCCAGCATTTT.

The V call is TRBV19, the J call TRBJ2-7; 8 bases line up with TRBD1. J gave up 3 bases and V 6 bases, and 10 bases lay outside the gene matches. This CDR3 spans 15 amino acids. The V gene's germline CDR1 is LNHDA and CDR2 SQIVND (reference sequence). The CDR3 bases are TGTGCCAGTAGCGTCACAGGGGGAAAAGTCTACGAGCAGTACTTC. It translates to CASSVTGGKVYEQYF.

The CDR3 protein is CASSSQTNYGYTF. For the CDR3, the DNA is TGCGCCAGCAGCTCCCAAACTAACTATGGCTACACCTTC. The chain links TRBV5-1 to TRBJ1-2; D is unresolved. Germline CDR1 reads SGHRS; CDR2 reads YFSETQ. Trimming removed 3 bases from V and 0 bases from J, with 6 bases in between. The CDR3 sequence is 13 residues long.

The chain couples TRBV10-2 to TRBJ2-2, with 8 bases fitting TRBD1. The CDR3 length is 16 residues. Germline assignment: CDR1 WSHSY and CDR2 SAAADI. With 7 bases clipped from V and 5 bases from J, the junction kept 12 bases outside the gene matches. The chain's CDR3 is CASTKPTGVGTGELFF. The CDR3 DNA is TGCGCCAGCACCAAACCGACAGGGGTCGGGACCGGGGAGCTGTTTTTT.

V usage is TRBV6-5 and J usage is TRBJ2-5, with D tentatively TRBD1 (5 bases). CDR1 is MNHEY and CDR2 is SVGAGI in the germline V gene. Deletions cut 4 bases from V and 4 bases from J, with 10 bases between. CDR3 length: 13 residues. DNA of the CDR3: TGTGCCAGCAGTTCCCAGGGTGGAGAGACCCAGTACTTC. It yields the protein CASSSQGGETQYF.

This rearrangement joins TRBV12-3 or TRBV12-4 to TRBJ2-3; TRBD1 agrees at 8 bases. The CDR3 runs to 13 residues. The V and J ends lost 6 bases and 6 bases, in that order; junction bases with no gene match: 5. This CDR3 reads CASSYDRGDTQYF. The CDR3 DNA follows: TGTGCCAGCAGCTACGACAGGGGTGATACGCAGTATTTT.

CDR3 amino acids: CASSWGQLYNEQFF. The CDR3, as DNA: TGTGCCAGCAGTTGGGGGCAGCTCTACAATGAGCAGTTCTTC. The chain has TRBV27 and TRBJ2-1, with D perhaps TRBD1 (6 bases). The CDR3 spans 14 residues. V lost 4 bases, J lost 3 bases, and 10 bases lay in between. The germline V gene encodes CDR1 MNHEY and CDR2 SMNVEV (reference sequence).

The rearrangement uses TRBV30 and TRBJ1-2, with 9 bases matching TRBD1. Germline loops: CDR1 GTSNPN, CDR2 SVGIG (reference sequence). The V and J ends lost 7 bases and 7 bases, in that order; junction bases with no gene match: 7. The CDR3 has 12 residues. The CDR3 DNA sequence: TGTGCCTTCGGACAGGGGAGGAGTGGCTACACCTTC. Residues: CAFGQGRSGYTF.

CDR3: CASRQGWYEQYF. CDR3 nucleotide sequence: TGTGCCAGCAGGCAGGGCTGGTACGAGCAGTACTTC. This rearrangement joins TRBV2 to TRBJ2-7; TRBD1 might be the D (5 bases). CDR3 length: 12 residues. Trimming took 6 bases from V and 4 from J, leaving 10 bases between them. From germline, CDR1 is SNHLY and CDR2 FYNNEI.

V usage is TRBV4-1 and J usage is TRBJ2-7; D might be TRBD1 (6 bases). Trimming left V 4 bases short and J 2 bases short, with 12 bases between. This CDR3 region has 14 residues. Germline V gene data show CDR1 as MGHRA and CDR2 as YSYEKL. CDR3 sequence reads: CASSPPRQAYEQYF. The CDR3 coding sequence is TGCGCCAGCAGCCCCCCCAGACAGGCCTACGAGCAGTACTTC.

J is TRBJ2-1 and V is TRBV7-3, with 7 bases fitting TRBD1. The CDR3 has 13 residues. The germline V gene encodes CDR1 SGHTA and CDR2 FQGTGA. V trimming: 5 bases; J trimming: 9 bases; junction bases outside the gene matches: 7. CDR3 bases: TGTGCCAGCAGCCCATACAGGGGCCTTGAGCAGTTCTTC. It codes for CASSPYRGLEQFF.

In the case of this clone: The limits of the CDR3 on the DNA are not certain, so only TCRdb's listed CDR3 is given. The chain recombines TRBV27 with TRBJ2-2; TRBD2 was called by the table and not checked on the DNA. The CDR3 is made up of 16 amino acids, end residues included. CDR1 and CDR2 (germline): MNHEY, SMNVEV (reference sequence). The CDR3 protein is CASSPSGGESKGSCFF.

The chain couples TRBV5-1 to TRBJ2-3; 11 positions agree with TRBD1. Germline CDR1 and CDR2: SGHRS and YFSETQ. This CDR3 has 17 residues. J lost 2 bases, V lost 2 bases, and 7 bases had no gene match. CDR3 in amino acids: CASSFGGTGGSTDTQYF. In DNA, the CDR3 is TGCGCCAGCAGCTTTGGCGGGACAGGGGGTTCCACAGATACGCAGTATTTT.